The 30 T cell receptor beta chains in this list originate from one sample, sequenced in a study of cytotoxic CD8 clonotypes in ibrutinib-treated CLL. The protocol was immunoSEQ multiplex PCR, while the TCRdb copy is restricted to in-frame clones and leaves out a portion. The profile shows some 300,000 clones, just under 80% of them singletons. Source: PBMCs, taken before ibrutinib treatment. Receptors were obtained from a human donor with chronic lymphocytic leukemia.

For this clone: The same CDR3 can be traced to other DNA sequences in this sample. This chain uses TRBV9 with TRBJ1-5; D perhaps matches TRBD1 (6 bases). Per the germline V gene, CDR1 is SGDLS and CDR2 is YYNGEE. This CDR3 has 15 residues. The germline V and J ends were trimmed by 0 bases and 1 base, with 8 bases remaining between them. CDR3 coding DNA: TGTGCCAGCAGCGTAGGACAGGACAGCAATCAGCCCCAGCATTTT. This gives the protein CASSVGQDSNQPQHF.

The rearrangement uses TRBV19 and TRBJ2-7, with a tentative D call TRBD2 (5 bases). Germline assignment: CDR1 LNHDA and CDR2 SQIVND (reference sequence). This CDR3 has 14 residues. With 5 bases removed from V and 0 bases from J, the gap between germline ends came to 11 bases. CDR3 DNA sequence: TGTGCCAGTAGTGTTGAGGGTTTCTCCTACGAGCAGTACTTC. Protein sequence: CASSVEGFSYEQYF.

This chain uses TRBV5-6 with TRBJ2-1, with D uncertain. Trimming pared 0 bases from V and 5 bases from J, leaving 15 bases between. Germline CDR1 SGHDT, CDR2 YYEEEE. The CDR3 consists of 16 residues. CDR3 coding DNA: TGTGCCAGCAGCTTGGTTGGTGGCGGAAGAAACAATGAGCAGTTCTTC. This sequence encodes CASSLVGGGRNNEQFF.

This clone was detected once. The rearrangement joins TRBV29-1 to TRBJ2-7; D may be TRBD1 (6 bases). Germline-derived CDR1 and CDR2 are SQVTM and ANQGSEA. This CDR3 is 12 amino acids long. For the CDR3, the DNA is TGCAGTGTAACACAGGGCCGAGGGGAGCAGTACTTC. This codes for CSVTQGRGEQYF.

The DNA for the CDR3 is TGTGCCAGCACTGAGCTCTCGGGGCTCTACAATGAGCAGTTCTTC. It yields the protein CASTELSGLYNEQFF. This chain uses TRBV2 with TRBJ2-1; the D call may be TRBD1 or TRBD2 (5 bases each). CDR1 and CDR2 from the germline V gene are SNHLY and FYNNEI. This CDR3 is built from 15 residues. V was clipped by 7 bases and J by 3 bases, with 16 bases between them.

This clone has just a few counts. The chain is built from TRBV5-1 and TRBJ2-7, with D perhaps matching TRBD1 (5 bases). Per germline, CDR1 SGHRS and CDR2 YFSETQ. V lost 0 bases to trimming and J lost 2 bases, with 9 bases between them. The CDR3 has 14 residues. The CDR3 DNA reads TGCGCCAGCAGCTTGGGGGGCCGTACCTACGAGCAGTACTTC. Protein product: CASSLGGRTYEQYF.

This chain connects TRBV7-9 to TRBJ2-3; no clear D. This CDR3 has 14 amino acids. V was pared by 5 bases and J by 7 bases, with 16 bases between. Germline V gene lookup returns CDR1 SEHNR and CDR2 FQNEAQ (reference sequence). The CDR3 spells CASSPYTSRHTQYF. The CDR3 region has the DNA TGTGCCAGCAGCCCATATACTTCCCGCCATACGCAGTATTTT.

The V call is TRBV2, the J call TRBJ2-3; weak D call: TRBD2 (6 bases). The length of the CDR3 is 14 residues. Trimming removed 6 bases at V and 0 bases at J, with 10 bases between. Germline-derived CDR1 and CDR2 are SNHLY and FYNNEI. CDR3 nucleotide sequence: TGTGCCAGCAGACGGGAGTGGAGCACAGATACGCAGTATTTT. Translation gives CASRREWSTDTQYF. The entire variable domain, with the rest obtained from reference TRBV2 and TRBJ2-3, is as follows: EPEVTQTPSHQVTQMGQEVILRCVPISNHLYFYWYRQILGQKVEFLVSFYNNEISEKSEIFDDQFSVERPDGSNFTLKIRSTKLEDSAMYFCASRREWSTDTQYFGPGTRLTVL.

The chain has TRBV7-9 and TRBJ2-1; 8 nucleotides line up with TRBD2. V gave up 5 bases and J gave up 10 bases; unmatched junction bases: 4. The germline V gene encodes CDR1 SEHNR and CDR2 FQNEAQ (reference sequence). This CDR3 is built from 12 residues. The CDR3 loop reads CASSVTSGEQFF. The CDR3 region has the DNA TGTGCCAGCAGCGTCACTAGCGGAGAGCAGTTCTTC. Together with reference TRBV7-9 and TRBJ2-1, the CDR3 gives the full variable domain: DTGVSQNPRHKITKRGQNVTFRCDPISEHNRLYWYRQTLGQGPEFLTYFQNEAQLEKSRLLSDRFSAERPKGSFSTLEIQRTEQGDSAMYLCASSVTSGEQFFGPGTRLTVL.

The rearrangement links TRBV7-2 to TRBJ1-3, with a possible D match to TRBD1 (6 bases). With 1 base removed from V and 3 bases from J, the gap between germline ends came to 13 bases. This CDR3 is built from 16 residues. Germline assignment: CDR1 SGHTA and CDR2 FQGNSA. The CDR3 sequence is CASSLDGGAHGNTIYF. The CDR3 region has the DNA TGTGCCAGCAGCTTAGATGGGGGGGCGCATGGAAACACCATATATTTT.

V gene TRBV7-3 combines with J gene TRBJ2-7, with no clear D. CDR3 length equals 12 residues. V was trimmed by 3 bases and J by 6 bases, leaving 9 bases between them. The germline V gene has CDR1 SGHTA and CDR2 FQGTGA. For the CDR3, the DNA is TGTGCCAGCAGCTTTCTACACGGCGAGCAGTACTTC. The encoded protein is CASSFLHGEQYF. The whole variable domain, filled in from reference TRBV7-3 and TRBJ2-7, reads GAGVSQTPSNKVTEKGKYVELRCDPISGHTALYWYRQSLGQGPEFLIYFQGTGAADDSGLPNDRFFAVRPEGSVSTLKIQRTERGDSAVYLCASSFLHGEQYFGPGTRLTVT.

The V call is TRBV6-5, the J call TRBJ2-5; TRBD2 matches 7 bases. The germline CDR1 and CDR2 sequences are MNHEY and SVGAGI. This CDR3 spans 16 amino acids. V lost 1 base, J lost 5 bases, and 10 bases stayed unmatched. For the CDR3, the DNA is TGTGCCAGCAGTTACTGGGGCGGGAGAAGAGGGGAGACCCAGTACTTC. Its protein is CASSYWGGRRGETQYF.

V and J are TRBV12-5 and TRBJ2-2, with D unclear. Looked up from germline, CDR1 is LGHNT and CDR2 is FRNRAP. V dropped 1 base and J dropped 1 base, with 7 bases sitting between them. The CDR3 has 15 residues. CDR3 sequence: CASGLGQMNTGELFF. CDR3 nucleotide sequence: TGTGCTAGTGGTTTGGGGCAGATGAACACCGGGGAGCTGTTTTTT.

J is TRBJ2-2 and V is TRBV29-1, with 7 bases fitting TRBD2. Germline V gene data show CDR1 as SQVTM and CDR2 as ANQGSEA. Trimming removed 6 bases from V and 6 bases from J; junction bases left unmatched: 10. This CDR3 spans 14 amino acids. This chain's CDR3 is CSVERDPNAGELFF. CDR3 nucleotide sequence: TGCAGCGTCGAGCGGGATCCCAACGCCGGGGAGCTGTTTTTT.

The V and J genes are TRBV9 and TRBJ2-2; D is unresolved. This CDR3 is built from 15 residues. The germline CDR1 and CDR2 sequences are SGDLS and YYNGEE. Trimming took 5 bases from V and 7 from J, leaving 18 bases between them. The CDR3 loop reads CASSATVGFSGELFF. CDR3 sequence (DNA): TGTGCCAGCAGTGCTACAGTAGGGTTCAGCGGGGAGCTGTTTTTT.

The chain is built from TRBV6-1 and TRBJ2-2; maybe TRBD2 (6 bases). Germline V gene lookup returns CDR1 MNHNS and CDR2 SASEGT. This CDR3 has 16 amino acids. The V and J ends lost 2 bases and 4 bases respectively, with 14 bases between them. This CDR3 reads CASSELGRRGTGELFF. The CDR3 DNA sequence: TGTGCCAGCAGTGAACTGGGACGGCGGGGCACCGGGGAGCTGTTTTTT.

V gene TRBV27 combines with J gene TRBJ2-4; D not certain. CDR1 and CDR2 (germline): MNHEY, SMNVEV (reference sequence). Between the trimmed V and J ends, which lost 3 bases and 5 bases, there was a span of 11 bases. This CDR3 comprises 14 residues. The CDR3 DNA is TGTGCCAGCAGTTTCCTGGACGCCCAAAACATTCAGTACTTC. This encodes CASSFLDAQNIQYF.

This chain joins TRBV18 and TRBJ2-5; D ambiguous. Trimming took 3 bases from V and 5 from J, leaving 19 bases between them. Germline CDR1 reads KGHSH; CDR2 reads LQKENI. The CDR3 spans 16 residues. CDR3 in DNA: TGTGCCAGCTCACCTACGCGCCGTTGGGGTGTCGAGACCCAGTACTTC. Translation: CASSPTRRWGVETQYF.

The chain is built from TRBV5-1 and TRBJ2-5; TRBD1 aligns across 12 bases. V lost 3 bases and J lost 5; bases outside the gene matches: 5. This CDR3 region has 15 residues. The V gene's germline CDR1 is SGHRS and CDR2 YFSETQ. The CDR3 loop is CASSSGTGGGETQYF. The CDR3, as DNA: TGCGCCAGCAGCTCCGGGACAGGGGGCGGGGAGACCCAGTACTTC. The full variable domain, rest sourced from reference TRBV5-1 and TRBJ2-5, is KAGVTQTPRYLIKTRGQQVTLSCSPISGHRSVSWYQQTPGQGLQFLFEYFSETQRNKGNFPGRFSGRQFSNSRSEMNVSTLELGDSALYLCASSSGTGGGETQYFGPGTRLLVL.

The chain uses TRBV2 and TRBJ1-4, with TRBD1 matching 9 bases. CDR1 is SNHLY, CDR2 FYNNEI, per germline. Losses at the gene ends were 6 bases for V and 7 bases for J; bases not matched to a gene: 3. CDR3 length equals 13 residues. The CDR3 coding sequence is TGTGCCAGCAGAGGGGACAGGGTTGAAAAACTGTTTTTT. The encoded protein is CASRGDRVEKLFF.

This clone was counted a single time. The chain links TRBV30 to TRBJ1-1; maybe TRBD1 (6 bases). The CDR3 spans 15 residues. Germline CDR1 reads GTSNPN; CDR2 reads SVGIG (reference sequence). V was pared by 3 bases and J by 5 bases, with 19 bases between. CDR3 protein: CAWRGTQGFWTEAFF. CDR3 nucleotide sequence: TGTGCCTGGAGGGGGACGCAGGGGTTTTGGACTGAAGCTTTCTTT.

The table lists this clone with a few counts. The chain couples TRBV28 to TRBJ1-4; maybe TRBD1 (6 bases). The CDR3 length is 12 residues. The germline gives CDR1 MDHEN, CDR2 SYDVKM. The V end lost 3 bases, the J end lost 13 bases, and 12 bases lay between the germline ends. The CDR3 nucleotides are TGTGCCAGCAGTTTGGAGGGGGACGCACTGTTTTTT. Residues: CASSLEGDALFF.

The chain has TRBV28 and TRBJ1-2, with TRBD1 matching 7 bases. Germline trimming cut 6 bases from V and 4 bases from J; bases unmatched to any gene: 11. The CDR3 has 15 residues. Germline-derived CDR1 and CDR2 are MDHEN and SYDVKM. The CDR3 DNA reads as TGTGCCAGCAGGAAAAGCCCACAGGGGACCTATGGCTACACCTTC. Protein product: CASRKSPQGTYGYTF.

This clone was found once. This chain joins TRBV6-5 and TRBJ2-7, with 9 nucleotides matching TRBD1. V lost 6 bases, J lost 2 bases, and 8 bases stayed unmatched. The germline V gene encodes CDR1 MNHEY and CDR2 SVGAGI. The CDR3 consists of 15 residues. As DNA, the CDR3 is TGTGCCAGCAGACACCATGACAGGGGGGCCTACGAGCAGTACTTC. Translation gives CASRHHDRGAYEQYF.

V is TRBV7-9 and J is TRBJ2-7, with D possibly matching TRBD1 (6 bases). This CDR3 contains 13 residues. V was trimmed by 6 bases and J by 3 bases, leaving 12 bases between them. Germline CDR1 is SEHNR and CDR2 is FQNEAQ (reference sequence). The CDR3 protein is CASSQGLGYEQYF. In DNA, the CDR3 is TGTGCCAGCAGTCAGGGGTTGGGCTACGAGCAGTACTTC.

The rearrangement uses TRBV6-1 and TRBJ2-6; D ambiguous. The CDR3 runs 14 residues. CDR1 and CDR2 (germline): MNHNS, SASEGT. Between the trimmed V and J ends, which lost 7 bases and 2 bases, there was a span of 9 bases. DNA of the CDR3: TGTGCCAGCATTATCTGGGCTGGGGCCAACGTCCTGACTTTC. Translation: CASIIWAGANVLTF.

About this clone itself: This sample includes further DNA sequences coding for the same CDR3. The chain joins TRBV9 to TRBJ2-7; 11 nucleotides match TRBD2. The trim removed 3 bases at V and 2 bases at J, leaving 4 bases unmatched. The CDR3 length is 15 residues. Per germline, CDR1 SGDLS and CDR2 YYNGEE. CDR3 coding DNA: TGTGCCAGCAGCGGGGGGACTAGCGGAACCTACGAGCAGTACTTC. As protein: CASSGGTSGTYEQYF.

This clone was detected a few times. This rearrangement joins TRBV7-6 to TRBJ2-3, with 7 positions matching TRBD2. CDR3 length equals 16 residues. Per germline, CDR1 SGHVS and CDR2 FNYEAQ. V lost 1 base and J lost 2; bases outside the gene matches: 6. The CDR3 DNA follows: TGTGCCAGCAGCTTAGTTCCGGGAGGTCTCACAGATACGCAGTATTTT. Its protein product is CASSLVPGGLTDTQYF.

In nucleotides, the CDR3 is TGTGCCAGCACCTTGGATACAGGTTTACGCACCTACGAGCAGTACTTC. This encodes CASTLDTGLRTYEQYF. The chain couples TRBV11-2 to TRBJ2-7; D is possibly TRBD1 (5 bases). Per germline, CDR1 SGHAT and CDR2 FQNNGV. Trimming shortened V by 7 bases and J by 2 bases, and 21 bases separated the two germline ends. This CDR3 contains 16 residues.

This sequence joins TRBV27 and TRBJ2-1; possible D gene TRBD2, 5 bases. This CDR3 spans 15 amino acids. The germline V and J ends were trimmed by 6 bases and 0 bases, with 12 bases remaining between them. CDR1 and CDR2 from the germline V gene are MNHEY and SMNVEV (reference sequence). CDR3 nucleotide sequence: TGTGCCAGCAGCCCAACTAGGAGCTCCTACAATGAGCAGTTCTTC. This encodes CASSPTRSSYNEQFF.